This is a list of T cell receptor beta chains from one sample in a study of T cells in Graves' hyperthyroidism and ophthalmopathy. TCRdb analysed the multiplex PCR reads with MiXCR anew, one entry per CDR3 protein. There are 470,000 or so distinct CDR3 sequences in the sample; about a fifth occur only once, and 26% lies in the top ten. Sequencing was performed on blood. These receptors were obtained from a young man with Graves' hyperthyroidism. Each CDR3 is given with its conserved first and last residue. Each record gives: J gene, clone size, D gene, V gene, CDR3 protein, CDR3 DNA. A D gene is named only where the DNA matches it firmly. Size values are once, few and many counts, or a class for expanded clones, and some rows have none.

J gene: TRBJ1-2
clone size: NA
D gene: TRBD1
V gene: TRBV3-1
CDR3 protein: CAISQDWGQGIGYTF
CDR3 DNA: TGTGCCATCAGCCAAGATTGGGGACAGGGTATCGGCTACACCTTC

J gene: TRBJ2-7
clone size: many
D gene: NA
V gene: TRBV6-8
CDR3 protein: CASSYGQVPRPYEQYF
CDR3 DNA: TGTGCCAGCAGTTACGGGCAGGTTCCGAGGCCTTACGAGCAGTACTTC

J gene: TRBJ2-7
clone size: NA
D gene: NA
V gene: TRBV30
CDR3 protein: CAWEDKVNYEQYF
CDR3 DNA: TGTGCCTGGGAGGACAAGGTCAACTACGAGCAGTACTTC

J gene: TRBJ2-2
clone size: many
D gene: TRBD1
V gene: TRBV5-5
CDR3 protein: CASSWGQGISTGELFF
CDR3 DNA: TGTGCCAGCAGCTGGGGACAGGGAATCTCCACCGGGGAGCTGTTTTTT

J gene: TRBJ2-7
clone size: NA
D gene: NA
V gene: TRBV6-1
CDR3 protein: CASSEARTYPKEQYF
CDR3 DNA: TGTGCCAGCAGTGAAGCCAGGACGTACCCTAAGGAGCAGTACTTC

J gene: TRBJ2-2
clone size: few
D gene: TRBD2
V gene: TRBV11-1
CDR3 protein: CASSLALRTSGGPDTGELFF
CDR3 DNA: TGTGCCAGCAGCTTAGCGCTAAGGACTAGCGGGGGCCCAGACACCGGGGAGCTGTTTTTT

J gene: TRBJ2-7
clone size: NA
D gene: NA
V gene: TRBV14
CDR3 protein: CASSEFPGTTYEQYF
CDR3 DNA: TGTGCCAGCAGCGAGTTCCCCGGGACGACCTACGAGCAGTACTTC

J gene: TRBJ1-5
clone size: NA
D gene: NA
V gene: TRBV20-1
CDR3 protein: CSARLTGGETQPQHF
CDR3 DNA: TGCAGTGCTAGACTAACCGGGGGCGAGACTCAGCCCCAGCATTTT

J gene: TRBJ1-1
clone size: NA
D gene: NA
V gene: TRBV6-2/TRBV6-3
CDR3 protein: CASSLAAEEAFF
CDR3 DNA: TGTGCCAGCAGTTTAGCGGCGGAGGAAGCTTTCTTT

J gene: TRBJ1-1
clone size: many
D gene: NA
V gene: TRBV6-5
CDR3 protein: CASSLEGSLAEAFF
CDR3 DNA: TGTGCCAGCAGTCTGGAGGGGTCCCTGGCTGAAGCTTTCTTT

J gene: TRBJ2-5
clone size: NA
D gene: NA
V gene: TRBV11-2
CDR3 protein: CASSYPGEETQYF
CDR3 DNA: TGTGCCAGCAGCTACCCCGGGGAAGAGACCCAGTACTTC

J gene: TRBJ1-5
clone size: many
D gene: NA
V gene: TRBV7-2
CDR3 protein: CASSTGLRQPQHF
CDR3 DNA: TGTGCCAGCAGCACCGGACTCCGTCAGCCCCAGCATTTT

J gene: TRBJ1-2
clone size: few
D gene: NA
V gene: TRBV20-1
CDR3 protein: CSARVEAPYGYTF
CDR3 DNA: TGCAGTGCTAGAGTCGAGGCGCCGTATGGCTACACCTTC

J gene: TRBJ1-5
clone size: many
D gene: TRBD1
V gene: TRBV27
CDR3 protein: CASRGGRTGVNGNQPQHF
CDR3 DNA: TGTGCCAGCAGAGGGGGAAGGACAGGGGTGAATGGCAATCAGCCCCAGCATTTT

J gene: TRBJ2-7
clone size: NA
D gene: TRBD1
V gene: TRBV5-1
CDR3 protein: CASSLLGQGSRGEQYF
CDR3 DNA: TGCGCCAGCAGCTTGCTAGGACAGGGAAGTCGGGGCGAGCAGTACTTC

J gene: TRBJ2-7
clone size: many
D gene: TRBD1
V gene: TRBV2
CDR3 protein: CASSVDGQGYEQYF
CDR3 DNA: TGTGCCAGCAGTGTAGACGGACAGGGCTACGAGCAGTACTTC

J gene: TRBJ1-3
clone size: many
D gene: NA
V gene: TRBV25-1
CDR3 protein: CASSEGRQSSGNTIYF
CDR3 DNA: TGTGCCAGCAGTGAAGGACGGCAGAGCTCTGGAAACACCATATATTTT

J gene: TRBJ1-2
clone size: many
D gene: NA
V gene: TRBV19
CDR3 protein: CASAHDKNRGYTF
CDR3 DNA: TGTGCCAGTGCTCATGACAAAAATCGGGGCTACACCTTC

J gene: TRBJ2-7
clone size: many
D gene: TRBD2
V gene: TRBV19
CDR3 protein: CASSIVPAGGPYEQYF
CDR3 DNA: TGTGCCAGTAGTATAGTTCCGGCGGGGGGACCGTACGAGCAGTACTTC

J gene: TRBJ1-1
clone size: many
D gene: NA
V gene: TRBV5-1
CDR3 protein: CASSPGAGRNTEAFF
CDR3 DNA: TGCGCCAGCAGCCCCGGGGCAGGGCGGAACACTGAAGCTTTCTTT

J gene: TRBJ2-4
clone size: many
D gene: NA
V gene: TRBV28
CDR3 protein: CASSFFSLVRGNIQYF
CDR3 DNA: TGTGCCAGCAGTTTCTTTTCATTAGTACGAGGGAACATTCAGTACTTC

J gene: TRBJ2-7
clone size: many
D gene: TRBD1
V gene: TRBV30
CDR3 protein: CAWNSGTGYYEQYF
CDR3 DNA: TGTGCCTGGAATTCCGGGACAGGGTACTACGAGCAGTACTTC

J gene: TRBJ1-1
clone size: NA
D gene: NA
V gene: TRBV20-1
CDR3 protein: CSARAQPMGTEAFF
CDR3 DNA: TGCAGTGCTAGAGCCCAACCCATGGGAACTGAAGCTTTCTTT

J gene: TRBJ2-7
clone size: NA
D gene: NA
V gene: TRBV12-5
CDR3 protein: CASGSPYEQYF
CDR3 DNA: TGTGCTAGTGGCTCCCCCTACGAGCAGTACTTC

J gene: TRBJ2-7
clone size: many
D gene: NA
V gene: TRBV20-1
CDR3 protein: CSARGETPESYF
CDR3 DNA: TGCAGTGCTAGAGGAGAGACCCCCGAGTCGTACTTC

J gene: TRBJ2-5
clone size: NA
D gene: TRBD2
V gene: TRBV12-3/TRBV12-4
CDR3 protein: CASTPSGGIETQYF
CDR3 DNA: TGTGCCAGCACCCCCTCGGGAGGGATAGAGACCCAGTACTTC